The rows below give T cell receptor beta chains drawn from one sample of a study of shared clonotypes between healthy human individuals. Produced via immunoSEQ multiplex PCR; TCRdb's table is partial and in-frame only. The sample lists about 2.2 million clones; around 93% were seen once. Sequencing was carried out using naive CD8+ T cells from PBMCs. The origin of the receptors is a man aged 18-30 years in good health. Some clones in this sample may be carry-over from other donors' samples. Both conserved end residues are part of each CDR3. Fields, in order: V gene, D gene, J gene, CDR3 protein. The D gene is left open where the match is weak.

TRBV10-2	.	TRBJ1-5	CASSELQGNQPQHF
TRBV30	TRBD2	TRBJ2-7	CAWTPVPASGSIHEQYF
TRBV13	.	TRBJ2-3	CASSLVLDTQYF
TRBV7-9	TRBD2	TRBJ2-3	CASSSRQRERSDTQYF
TRBV14	TRBD1	TRBJ2-3	CASKDRDSLPDTQYF
TRBV29-1	.	TRBJ2-7	CSVVIGGRYEQYF
TRBV27	.	TRBJ1-2	CASSSRGAGNYGYTF
TRBV5-1	TRBD1	TRBJ1-1	CASSFCRGPTEAFF
TRBV6-6	.	TRBJ2-7	CASSGRGTYEQYF
TRBV29-1	.	TRBJ2-4	CSVVSRGRIGDQYF
TRBV13	.	TRBJ2-7	CASSHRTATYEQYF
TRBV15	TRBD2	TRBJ2-7	CATSLGRGYYEQYF
TRBV7-8	.	TRBJ1-4	CASSSGPWGGKLFF
TRBV9	TRBD2	TRBJ2-3	CASSGTSGSTDTQYF
TRBV5-1	TRBD1	TRBJ1-4	CASSFGMARDRGNRRLFF
TRBV27	TRBD1	TRBJ1-1	CASSLGGTGWVF
TRBV10-3	.	TRBJ1-2	CAIWNAASNYGYTF
TRBV28	.	TRBJ2-3	CASSLEARDLTDTQYF
TRBV6-4	TRBD2	TRBJ2-7	CASSELAGVGEQYF
TRBV5-1	.	TRBJ2-1	CASSLADRRDEQFF
TRBV7-9	TRBD1	TRBJ2-7	CASSLLSGTGYEQYF
TRBV6-5	.	TRBJ1-5	CASSYSWGQPQHF
TRBV4-3	.	TRBJ1-5	CASSQSAGGNQPQHF
TRBV5-4	TRBD2	TRBJ2-1	CALSGEGSSSYNEQFF
TRBV28	.	TRBJ1-2	CASSLFSGNGGPYGYTF
TRBV5-4	TRBD1	TRBJ2-2	CASSLMLAGGTGELFF
TRBV25-1	TRBD1	TRBJ2-7	CASSARDRGDPQYF
TRBV9	.	TRBJ2-7	CASSPGNRYEQYF